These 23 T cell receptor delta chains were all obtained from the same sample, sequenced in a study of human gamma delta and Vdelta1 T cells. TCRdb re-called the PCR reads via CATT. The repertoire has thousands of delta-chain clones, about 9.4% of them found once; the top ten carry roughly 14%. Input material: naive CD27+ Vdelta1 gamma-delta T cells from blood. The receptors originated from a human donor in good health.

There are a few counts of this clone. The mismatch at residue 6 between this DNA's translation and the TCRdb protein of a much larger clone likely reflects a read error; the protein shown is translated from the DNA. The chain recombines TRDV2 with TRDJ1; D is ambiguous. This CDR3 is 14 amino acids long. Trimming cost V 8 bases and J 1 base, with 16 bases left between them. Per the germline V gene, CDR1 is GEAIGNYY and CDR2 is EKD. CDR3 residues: CASHRFALTDKLIF. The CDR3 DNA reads TGTGCCTCACACCGGTTCGCCCTCACCGATAAACTCATCTTT.

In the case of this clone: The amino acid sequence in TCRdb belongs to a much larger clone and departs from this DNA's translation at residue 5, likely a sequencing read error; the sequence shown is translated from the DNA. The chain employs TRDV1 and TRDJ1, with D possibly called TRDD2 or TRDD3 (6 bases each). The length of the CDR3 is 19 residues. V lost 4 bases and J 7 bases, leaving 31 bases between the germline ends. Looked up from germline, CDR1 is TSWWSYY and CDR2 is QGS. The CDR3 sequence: CALGGPAFRVLGGRGKLIF. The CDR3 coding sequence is TGTGCTCTTGGGGGCCCTGCCTTCCGCGTACTGGGAGGAAGGGGTAAACTCATCTTT.

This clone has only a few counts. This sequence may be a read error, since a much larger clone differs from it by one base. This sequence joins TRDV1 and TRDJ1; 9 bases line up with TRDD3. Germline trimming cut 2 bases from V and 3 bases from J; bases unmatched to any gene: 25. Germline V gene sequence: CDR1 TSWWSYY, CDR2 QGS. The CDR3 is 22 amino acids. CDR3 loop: CALGERSRLRGYAPREADKLIF. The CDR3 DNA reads TGTGCTCTTGGGGAAAGGTCCCGCCTGCGGGGATACGCGCCTCGGGAGGCCGATAAACTCATCTTT.

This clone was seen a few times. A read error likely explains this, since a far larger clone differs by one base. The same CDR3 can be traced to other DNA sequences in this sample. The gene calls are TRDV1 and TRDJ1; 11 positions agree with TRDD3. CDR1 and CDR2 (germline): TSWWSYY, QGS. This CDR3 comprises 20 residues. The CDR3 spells CALGERIQGVGDTYTDKLIF. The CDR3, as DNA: TGTGCTCTTGGGGAACGGATCCAGGGGGTGGGGGATACGTACACCGATAAACTTATCTTT.

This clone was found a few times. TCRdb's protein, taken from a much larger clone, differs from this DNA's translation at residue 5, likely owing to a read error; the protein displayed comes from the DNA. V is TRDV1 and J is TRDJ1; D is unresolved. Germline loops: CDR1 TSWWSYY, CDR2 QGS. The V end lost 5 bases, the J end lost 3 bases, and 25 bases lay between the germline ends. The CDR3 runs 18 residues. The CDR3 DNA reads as TGTGCTCTTGGGAAACGTCTAAAATTCCCCCGGGGCCCCGATAAACTCATCTTT. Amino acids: CALGKRLKFPRGPDKLIF.

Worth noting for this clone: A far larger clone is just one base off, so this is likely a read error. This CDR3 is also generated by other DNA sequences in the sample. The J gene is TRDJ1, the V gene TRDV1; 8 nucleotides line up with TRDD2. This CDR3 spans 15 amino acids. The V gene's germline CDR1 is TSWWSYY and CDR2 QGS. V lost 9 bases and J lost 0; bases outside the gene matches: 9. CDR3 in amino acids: CALCLPKGYTDKLIF. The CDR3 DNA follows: TGTGCTCTCTGCCTTCCTAAGGGATACACCGATAAACTCATCTTT.

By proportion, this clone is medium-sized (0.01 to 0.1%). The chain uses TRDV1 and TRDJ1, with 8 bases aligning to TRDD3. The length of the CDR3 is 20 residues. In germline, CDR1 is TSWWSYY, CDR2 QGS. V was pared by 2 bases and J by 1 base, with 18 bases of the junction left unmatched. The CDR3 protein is CALGEFLRGSGGGFTDKLIF. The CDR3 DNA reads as TGTGCTCTTGGGGAATTCCTAAGGGGTTCGGGTGGGGGATTCACCGATAAACTCATCTTT.

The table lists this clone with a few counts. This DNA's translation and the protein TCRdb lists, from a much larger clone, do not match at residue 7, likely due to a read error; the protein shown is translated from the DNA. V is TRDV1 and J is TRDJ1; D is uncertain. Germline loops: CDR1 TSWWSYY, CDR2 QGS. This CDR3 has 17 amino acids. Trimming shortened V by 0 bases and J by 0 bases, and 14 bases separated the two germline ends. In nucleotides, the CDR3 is TGTGCTCTTGGGGAACTAAGCAAGTCCTTGTACACCGATAAACTCATCTTT. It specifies CALGELSKSLYTDKLIF.

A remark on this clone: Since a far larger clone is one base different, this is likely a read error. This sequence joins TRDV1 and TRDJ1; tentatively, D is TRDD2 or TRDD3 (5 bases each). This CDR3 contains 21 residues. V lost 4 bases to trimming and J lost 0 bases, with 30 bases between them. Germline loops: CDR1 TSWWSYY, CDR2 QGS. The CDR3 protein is CALGGRPSRGLRLWYTDKLIF. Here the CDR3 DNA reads TGTGCTCTTGGGGGGCGGCCTTCTCGGGGGCTACGTCTCTGGTACACCGATAAACTCATCTTT.

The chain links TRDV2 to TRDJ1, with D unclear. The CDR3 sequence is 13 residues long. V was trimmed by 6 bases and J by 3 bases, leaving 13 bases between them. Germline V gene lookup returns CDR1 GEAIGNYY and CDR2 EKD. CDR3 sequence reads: CACLSRLADKLIF. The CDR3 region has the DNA TGTGCCTGTCTGTCCCGGTTAGCCGATAAACTCATCTTT.

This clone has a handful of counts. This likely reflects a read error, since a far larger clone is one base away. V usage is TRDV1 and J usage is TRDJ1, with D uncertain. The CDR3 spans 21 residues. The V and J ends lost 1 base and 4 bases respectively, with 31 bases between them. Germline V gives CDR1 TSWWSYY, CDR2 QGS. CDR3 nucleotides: TGTGCTCTTGGGGAACCTCGAGTGACTGCCAGCCTGCCCCGTGGACTCGATAAACTCATCTTT. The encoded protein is CALGEPRVTASLPRGLDKLIF.

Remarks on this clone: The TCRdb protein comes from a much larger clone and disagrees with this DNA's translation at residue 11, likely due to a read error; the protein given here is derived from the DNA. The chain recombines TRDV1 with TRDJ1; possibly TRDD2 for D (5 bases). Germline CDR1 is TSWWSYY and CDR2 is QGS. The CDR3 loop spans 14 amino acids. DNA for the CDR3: TGTGCTCTTGGGGCTCCTATATTAGTCGATCAACTCATCTTT. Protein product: CALGAPILVDQLIF.

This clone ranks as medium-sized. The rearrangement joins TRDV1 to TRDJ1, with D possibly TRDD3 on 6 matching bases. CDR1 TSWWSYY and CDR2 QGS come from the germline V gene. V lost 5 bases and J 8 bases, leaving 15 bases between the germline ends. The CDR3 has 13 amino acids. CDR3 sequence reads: CALGNPGGIKLIF. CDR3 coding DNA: TGTGCTCTTGGGAATCCGGGGGGAATCAAACTCATCTTT.

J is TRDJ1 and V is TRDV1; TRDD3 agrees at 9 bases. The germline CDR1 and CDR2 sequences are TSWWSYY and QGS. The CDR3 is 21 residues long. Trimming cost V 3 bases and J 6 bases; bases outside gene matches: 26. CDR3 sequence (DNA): TGTGCTCTTGGGGAGCGCCGGGGGGTACTGGGGGACCAAGTACTAGATTATAAACTCATCTTT. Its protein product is CALGERRGVLGDQVLDYKLIF.

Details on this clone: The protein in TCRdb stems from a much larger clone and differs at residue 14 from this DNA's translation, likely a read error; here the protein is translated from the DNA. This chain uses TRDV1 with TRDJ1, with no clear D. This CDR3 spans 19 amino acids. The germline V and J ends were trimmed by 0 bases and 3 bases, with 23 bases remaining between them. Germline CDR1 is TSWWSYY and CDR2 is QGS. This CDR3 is CALGELGAGIARYADKLIF. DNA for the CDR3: TGTGCTCTTGGGGAACTAGGAGCGGGTATAGCTCGTTACGCCGATAAACTCATCTTT.

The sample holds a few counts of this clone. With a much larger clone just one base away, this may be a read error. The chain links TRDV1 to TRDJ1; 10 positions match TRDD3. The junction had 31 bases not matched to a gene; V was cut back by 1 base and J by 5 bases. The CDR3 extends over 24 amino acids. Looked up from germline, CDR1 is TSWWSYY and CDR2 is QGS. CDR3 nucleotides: TGTGCTCTTGGGGAACCTCCCCAACAGCAACTTACAGGGGGGATACGAATGAAGTTTGATAAACTCATCTTT. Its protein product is CALGEPPQQQLTGGIRMKFDKLIF.

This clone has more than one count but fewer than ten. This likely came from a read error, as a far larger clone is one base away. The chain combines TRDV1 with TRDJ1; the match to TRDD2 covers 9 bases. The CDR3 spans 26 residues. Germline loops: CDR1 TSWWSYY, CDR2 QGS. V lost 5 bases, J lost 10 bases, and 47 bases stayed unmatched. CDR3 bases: TGTGCTCTTGGGCCTCGAGCCTTCCTACGTTTTTCGAGGGAGGAACGTAGGGCTGGGGGGAAAGAGAGACTCATCTTT. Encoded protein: CALGPRAFLRFSREERRAGGKERLIF.

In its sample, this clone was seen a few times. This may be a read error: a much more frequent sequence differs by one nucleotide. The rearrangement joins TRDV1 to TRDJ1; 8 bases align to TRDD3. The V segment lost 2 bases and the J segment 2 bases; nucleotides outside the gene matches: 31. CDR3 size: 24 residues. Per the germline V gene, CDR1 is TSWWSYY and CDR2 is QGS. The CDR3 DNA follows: TGTGCTCTTGGGGAATTACGACGCAAAGGAGGGCATGCTGGGGGACAAGCCAGAACCGATAAACTCATCTTT. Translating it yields CALGELRRKGGHAGGQARTDKLIF.

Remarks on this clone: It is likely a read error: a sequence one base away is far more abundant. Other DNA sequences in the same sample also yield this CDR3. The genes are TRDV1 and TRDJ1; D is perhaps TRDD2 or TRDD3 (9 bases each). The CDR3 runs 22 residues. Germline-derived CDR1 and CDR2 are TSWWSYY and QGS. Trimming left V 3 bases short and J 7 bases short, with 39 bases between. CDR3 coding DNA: TGTGCTCTTGGGGAGACTGGGCCTTCCTACACTTCTCGAGGGGATACGCCGGGTAAACTCATCTTT. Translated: CALGETGPSYTSRGDTPGKLIF.

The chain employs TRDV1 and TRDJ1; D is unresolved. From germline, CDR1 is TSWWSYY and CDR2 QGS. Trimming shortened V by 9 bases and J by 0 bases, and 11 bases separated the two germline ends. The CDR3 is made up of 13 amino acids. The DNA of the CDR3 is TGTGCTCTCGCACTAAAGTACACCGATAAACTCATCTTT. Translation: CALALKYTDKLIF.

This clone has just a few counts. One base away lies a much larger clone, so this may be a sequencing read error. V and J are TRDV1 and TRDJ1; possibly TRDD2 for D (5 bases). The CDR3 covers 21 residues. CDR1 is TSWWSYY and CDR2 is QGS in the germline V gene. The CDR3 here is CALGALKGSSFLLRATDKLTF. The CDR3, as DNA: TGTGCTCTTGGGGCACTAAAGGGCTCCTCTTTCCTTCTCCGAGCCACCGATAAACTCACCTTT.

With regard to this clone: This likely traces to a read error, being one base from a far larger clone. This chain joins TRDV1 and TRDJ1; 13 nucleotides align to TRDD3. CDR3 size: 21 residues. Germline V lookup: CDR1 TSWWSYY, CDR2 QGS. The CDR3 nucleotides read TGTGCTCTTGGGGAACTGTCCCCTTCCCGTACTGGGGGATACGGCACCGATAGACTCATCTTT. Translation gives CALGELSPSRTGGYGTDRLIF.

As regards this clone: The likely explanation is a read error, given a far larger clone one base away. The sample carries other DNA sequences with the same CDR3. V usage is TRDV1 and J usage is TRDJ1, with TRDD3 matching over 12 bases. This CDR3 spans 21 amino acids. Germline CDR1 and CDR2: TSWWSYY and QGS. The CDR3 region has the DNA TGTGCTCTTGGGGTTGGCCCTGTCTTAGCCTGGGGGATACGGCACACCGATAAGCTCATCTTT. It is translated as CALGVGPVLAWGIRHTDKLIF.